These 18 T cell receptor beta chains were all obtained from the same sample, sequenced in a study of CD8+CD57+ T cells in acquired aplastic anemia listed by TCRdb under 2018. Reads for this sample came from an Illumina HiSeq 2000. Profiling of TCR beta VDJ combinations and CDR3 sequences used genomic DNA as the template. In TCRdb, the public reads were trimmed at Q25 with fastp and aligned with MiXCR, with productive beta chains retained. Identical CDR3 proteins give one entry, which carries the most common genes and DNA. This sample is represented by around 190,000 distinct CDR3 sequences; under 65% of them were singletons. In total, the top ten clones hold about 29% of the sample. Sample: sorted CD4+, CD8+, or CD8+CD57+ T cells (not recorded which) from PBMCs. The origin of the receptors is a human donor in good health.

V is TRBV19 and J is TRBJ1-6; D is unresolved. This CDR3 contains 13 residues. Germline CDR1 is LNHDA and CDR2 is SQIVND (reference sequence). Trimming removed 6 bases at V and 7 bases at J, with 10 bases between. DNA for the CDR3: TGTGCCAGTAGCCCACCGGTCAATTCACCCCTCCACTTT. Amino acid sequence: CASSPPVNSPLHF.

This clonotype appeared many times. The chain employs TRBV5-1 and TRBJ2-1; D is possibly TRBD1 (5 bases). V shed 5 bases and J shed 8 bases, with 17 bases lying between them. From germline, CDR1 is SGHRS and CDR2 YFSETQ. This CDR3 region has 14 residues. CDR3 sequence: CASSRVQGPYEQFF. The CDR3 nucleotides read TGCGCCAGCAGTAGGGTCCAGGGCCCCTATGAGCAGTTCTTC.

The chain is built from TRBV19 and TRBJ1-2; 7 nucleotides agree with TRBD1. V shed 5 bases and J 6 bases; nucleotides not matched to a gene: 6. CDR3 length: 13 residues. The V gene's germline CDR1 is LNHDA and CDR2 SQIVND (reference sequence). The CDR3 nucleotides read TGTGCCAGTAGTTGGACAGGTTGGGATGGCTACACCTTC. This sequence encodes CASSWTGWDGYTF.

This clonotype has a count of ten or more. A much larger clone differs from this one at a single base, so this may be a read error. The rearrangement uses TRBV20-1 and TRBJ2-6; D unclear. CDR3 length: 14 amino acids. The germline CDR1 and CDR2 sequences are DFQATT and SNEGSKA (reference sequence). V lost 1 base, J lost 0 bases, and 4 bases lay in between. The DNA for the CDR3 is TGCAGTGCTAGAGGGGACTCTGGGGCCAACGTCCTGACTTTC. Translating gives CSARGDSGANVLTF.

The V gene is TRBV12-3 or TRBV12-4, the J gene TRBJ2-2; TRBD1 agrees at 7 bases. V shed 6 bases and J 9 bases; nucleotides not matched to a gene: 10. The CDR3 sequence is 14 residues long. The CDR3 DNA follows: TGTGCCAGCAGCCGATCGACAGGGTACCGGGAGCTGTTTTTT. It specifies CASSRSTGYRELFF.

The chain combines TRBV24-1 with TRBJ1-5; no reliable D call. From germline, CDR1 is KGHDR and CDR2 SFDVKD. There are 15 residues in the CDR3. V lost 0 bases, J lost 2 bases, and 7 bases lay in between. CDR3 nucleotides: TGTGCCACCAGTGATTTGGGGGTAGGCAATCAGCCCCAGCATTTT. This codes for CATSDLGVGNQPQHF.

The J gene is TRBJ2-7, the V gene TRBV29-1, with 14 bases lining up with TRBD2. The germline V gene has CDR1 SQVTM and CDR2 ANQGSEA. There are 15 residues in the CDR3. V was pared by 6 bases and J by 6 bases, with 10 bases of the junction left unmatched. This CDR3 reads CSVIAGTSGSVEQYF. The CDR3 region has the DNA TGCAGCGTCATTGCCGGGACTAGCGGGAGTGTCGAGCAGTACTTC.

This clonotype was picked up many times. The chain links TRBV2 to TRBJ2-7; no firm D call. The CDR3 spans 16 residues. Trimming took 2 bases from V and 3 from J, leaving 17 bases between them. CDR1 and CDR2 (germline): SNHLY, FYNNEI. CDR3 nucleotide sequence: TGTGCCAGCAGTGAAACCCCCCAGTTTATCGGCTACGAGCAGTACTTC. This translates into CASSETPQFIGYEQYF.

The chain carries TRBV7-3 and TRBJ2-7, with TRBD1 as a possible D gene (6 bases). V lost 5 bases, J lost 0 bases, and 14 bases lay in between. The CDR3 loop spans 15 amino acids. CDR1 and CDR2 (germline): SGHTA, FQGTGA. The CDR3 region has the DNA TGTGCCAGCAGCGAAAGACAGGCCAACTCCTACGAGCAGTACTTC. Amino acid sequence: CASSERQANSYEQYF.

The chain employs TRBV12-3 or TRBV12-4 and TRBJ2-1; no reliable D call. V lost 1 base and J 9 bases, leaving 4 bases between the germline ends. The CDR3 is 11 amino acids. The CDR3 loop reads CASSLEREQFF. For the CDR3, the DNA is TGTGCCAGCAGTTTAGAACGTGAGCAGTTCTTC.

The genes are TRBV12-3 or TRBV12-4 and TRBJ1-6; 7 bases fit TRBD1. This CDR3 contains 15 residues. V lost 5 bases, J lost 9 bases, and 10 bases stayed unmatched. CDR3 nucleotides: TGTGCCAGCAGTGCCCCCCGGGACAGCACTTCACCCCTCCACTTT. Translated: CASSAPRDSTSPLHF.

This clonotype was recorded at least ten times. The rearrangement links TRBV9 to TRBJ1-1; D is possibly TRBD1 (6 bases). Germline V gives CDR1 SGDLS, CDR2 YYNGEE. The length of the CDR3 is 14 residues. V dropped 3 bases and J dropped 0 bases, with 9 bases sitting between them. In DNA, the CDR3 is TGTGCCAGCAGCGCGAGGGGGATGAACACTGAAGCTTTCTTT. As protein: CASSARGMNTEAFF.

This clonotype appeared once. The chain recombines TRBV7-9 with TRBJ1-4; TRBD1 agrees at 7 bases. J was trimmed by 8 bases and V by 3 bases; bases with no gene match: 6. Germline V CDR1 and CDR2: SEHNR, FQNEAQ (reference sequence). The CDR3 extends over 14 amino acids. CDR3 loop: CASSFEGAGEKLFF. CDR3 nucleotides: TGTGCCAGCAGCTTTGAGGGGGCAGGAGAAAAACTGTTTTTT.

The chain is built from TRBV19 and TRBJ2-3, with TRBD1 identical over 7 bases. The CDR3 contains 15 residues. Trimming at V came to 5 bases and at J to 3 bases, leaving 8 bases not matched to a gene. Germline CDR1 and CDR2: LNHDA and SQIVND (reference sequence). DNA of the CDR3: TGTGCCAGTAGTCCAGTGGACAGGAGGACAGATACGCAGTATTTT. It specifies CASSPVDRRTDTQYF.

This chain uses TRBV15 with TRBJ2-2; tentative D call: TRBD1 (7 bases). Trimming took off 4 bases at V and 4 bases at J, with 13 bases between the two ends. CDR1 is LNHNV, CDR2 YYDKDF, per germline (reference sequence). CDR3 length equals 15 residues. The CDR3, as DNA: TGTGCCACCAGCAACCAGGGGGAGGTCACCGGGGAGCTGTTTTTT. The encoded protein is CATSNQGEVTGELFF.

The chain recombines TRBV5-1 with TRBJ1-4, with a possible D match to TRBD1 (6 bases). Germline V lookup: CDR1 SGHRS, CDR2 YFSETQ. CDR3 length: 15 residues. Trimming took 0 bases from V and 5 from J, leaving 11 bases between them. The CDR3 loop reads CASSLGSGANEKLFF. In DNA, the CDR3 is TGCGCCAGCAGCTTGGGGTCAGGGGCCAATGAAAAACTGTTTTTT. Filled out from reference TRBV5-1 and TRBJ1-4, the complete variable domain reads KAGVTQTPRYLIKTRGQQVTLSCSPISGHRSVSWYQQTPGQGLQFLFEYFSETQRNKGNFPGRFSGRQFSNSRSEMNVSTLELGDSALYLCASSLGSGANEKLFFGSGTQLSVL.

The CDR3 DNA reads as TGTGCCAGCAGCCAAGATAGGCCTCCAGATACGCAGTATTTT. Amino acid sequence: CASSQDRPPDTQYF. The chain carries TRBV14 and TRBJ2-3; the D is unclear. This CDR3 has 14 residues. Germline V gene data show CDR1 as SGHDN and CDR2 as FVKESK. V was trimmed by 0 bases and J by 4 bases, leaving 8 bases between them. The full variable domain, completed using reference TRBV14 and TRBJ2-3, is EAGVTQFPSHSVIEKGQTVTLRCDPISGHDNLYWYRRVMGKEIKFLLHFVKESKQDESGMPNNRFLAERTGGTYSTLKVQPAELEDSGVYFCASSQDRPPDTQYFGPGTRLTVL.

The table lists this clonotype with a count of one. This chain links TRBV20-1 with TRBJ2-5; 8 bases map to TRBD2. The CDR3 has 14 amino acids. V shed 0 bases, J shed 4 bases, and the junction held 4 bases outside the gene matches. The V gene's germline CDR1 is DFQATT and CDR2 SNEGSKA (reference sequence). CDR3 nucleotide sequence: TGCAGTGCTAGAGATAACAGCGGGAGAGAGACCCAGTACTTC. Protein sequence: CSARDNSGRETQYF.